A single sample is the source of the 12 T cell receptor beta chains below, sequenced in a study of T cell responses to AZD1222 COVID-19 vaccine. Sequencing was performed with immunoSEQ multiplex PCR; in TCRdb, only in-frame clones are kept and a portion is missing. Seen here are some 130,000 clones, over 90% observed once, and the top ten hold about 1%. Sequences were derived from peripheral blood, sampled on day 0 of AZD1222 vaccination. These receptors came from an adult in good health.

The chain couples TRBV4-1 to TRBJ1-1; D remains ambiguous. The V end lost 1 base, the J end lost 8 bases, and 11 bases lay between the germline ends. From germline, CDR1 is MGHRA and CDR2 YSYEKL. This CDR3 spans 13 amino acids. The CDR3 DNA is TGCGCCAGCAGCCAAGGGTCGGTTGTAGAAGCTTTCTTT. Protein: CASSQGSVVEAFF.

The chain combines TRBV3-1 (or the pseudogene TRBV3-2) with TRBJ2-7; D is perhaps TRBD1 (5 bases). The length of the CDR3 is 15 residues. Trimming left V 0 bases short and J 2 bases short, with 11 bases between. Germline V gene lookup returns CDR1 LGHDT and CDR2 YNNKEL (reference sequence). CDR3 amino acids: CASSQDRAGPYEQYF. In nucleotides, the CDR3 is TGTGCCAGCAGCCAAGATCGTGCAGGGCCCTACGAGCAGTACTTC.

The CDR3 DNA reads as TGTGCCAGCAGTGAACGGGTGGGCTCCTACAATGAGCAGTTCTTC. It is translated as CASSERVGSYNEQFF. The chain joins TRBV6-1 to TRBJ2-1, with D uncertain. V was cut by 2 bases and J by 0 bases, with 8 bases left in between. Germline V gene sequence: CDR1 MNHNS, CDR2 SASEGT. The CDR3 covers 15 residues.

The rearrangement uses TRBV11-3 and TRBJ2-2; 7 bases fit TRBD1. The CDR3 extends over 16 amino acids. The junction had 4 bases not matched to a gene; V was cut back by 1 base and J by 2 bases. Germline V gene lookup returns CDR1 SGHNT and CDR2 YENEEA. The CDR3 DNA follows: TGTGCCAGCAGCTTAGGGCAGGGGGTAAACACCGGGGAGCTGTTTTTT. Its translation is CASSLGQGVNTGELFF.

This chain connects TRBV7-8 to TRBJ2-1; no reliable D call. CDR3 length equals 11 residues. Trimming pared 5 bases from V and 9 bases from J, leaving 8 bases between. The V gene's germline CDR1 is SGHVS and CDR2 FQNEAQ. Written as DNA, the CDR3 is TGTGCCAGCAGCCCGTGGGTTGAGCAGTTCTTC. Its protein is CASSPWVEQFF.

This sequence joins TRBV6-5 and TRBJ1-6; D gene uncertain. Deletions cut 0 bases from V and 10 bases from J, with 7 bases between. Germline V gene data show CDR1 as MNHEY and CDR2 as SVGAGI. The CDR3 length is 13 residues. For the CDR3, the DNA is TGTGCCAGCAGTTACTCGAGGCAGTCACCCCTCCACTTT. This translates into CASSYSRQSPLHF.

V and J are TRBV2 and TRBJ2-1; D remains unclear. Germline-derived CDR1 and CDR2 are SNHLY and FYNNEI. Between the trimmed V and J ends, which lost 6 bases and 6 bases, there was a span of 15 bases. CDR3 size: 14 residues. The CDR3: CASSQIVASNEQFF. The CDR3 DNA reads as TGTGCCAGCAGCCAAATCGTGGCTAGCAATGAGCAGTTCTTC.

The rearrangement joins TRBV19 to TRBJ1-5; TRBD1 aligns across 8 bases. The junction had 10 bases not matched to a gene; V was cut back by 5 bases and J by 7 bases. The CDR3 contains 15 residues. Germline V CDR1 and CDR2: LNHDA, SQIVND (reference sequence). The CDR3 protein is CASSSEDRAFQPQHF. CDR3 sequence (DNA): TGTGCCAGTAGTTCCGAGGACAGGGCGTTCCAGCCCCAGCATTTT.

The chain has TRBV7-9 and TRBJ2-7, with D possibly matching TRBD1 (6 bases). The CDR3 extends over 12 amino acids. V gave up 5 bases and J gave up 5 bases, with 10 bases separating them. CDR1 is SEHNR, CDR2 FQNEAQ, per germline (reference sequence). The CDR3 region has the DNA TGTGCCAGCAGCCCGGACAGCAACGAGCAGTACTTC. It codes for CASSPDSNEQYF. Variable domain in full (rest from reference TRBV7-9 and TRBJ2-7): DTGVSQNPRHKITKRGQNVTFRCDPISEHNRLYWYRQTLGQGPEFLTYFQNEAQLEKSRLLSDRFSAERPKGSFSTLEIQRTEQGDSAMYLCASSPDSNEQYFGPGTRLTVT.

The V and J genes are TRBV27 and TRBJ1-6; 9 bases are shared with TRBD1. Per the germline V gene, CDR1 is MNHEY and CDR2 is SMNVEV (reference sequence). The CDR3 is 13 amino acids. Unmatched junction bases numbered 7, after V lost 8 bases and J lost 11 bases. CDR3: CASSGQGTAPLHF. The CDR3 DNA sequence: TGTGCCAGCTCCGGACAGGGGACTGCACCCCTCCACTTT.

The chain carries TRBV4-2 and TRBJ1-1; D call uncertain. This CDR3 is built from 14 residues. The V end was cut by 2 bases, the J end by 6 bases, with 13 bases between. Germline V lookup: CDR1 LGHNA, CDR2 YNFKEQ. CDR3 protein: CASSQPLIDPEAFF. DNA for the CDR3: TGTGCCAGCAGCCAACCGCTGATAGACCCTGAAGCTTTCTTT.

The CDR3 DNA is TGTGCCAGCAGTGACTCGAGAACTTGGGATGGCTACACCTTC. It specifies CASSDSRTWDGYTF. The rearrangement links TRBV6-4 to TRBJ1-2, with D uncertain. Per the germline V gene, CDR1 is MRHNA and CDR2 is SNTAGT. The germline V and J ends were trimmed by 0 bases and 6 bases, with 11 bases remaining between them. The CDR3 runs 14 residues.